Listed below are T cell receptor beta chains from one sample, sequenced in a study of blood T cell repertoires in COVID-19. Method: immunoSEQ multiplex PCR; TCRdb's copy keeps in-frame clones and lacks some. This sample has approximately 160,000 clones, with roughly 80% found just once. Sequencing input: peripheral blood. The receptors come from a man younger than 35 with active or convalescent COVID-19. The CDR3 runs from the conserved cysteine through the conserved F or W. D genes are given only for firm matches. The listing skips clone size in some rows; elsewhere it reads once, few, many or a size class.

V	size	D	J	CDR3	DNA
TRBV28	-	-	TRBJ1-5	CASSPPGQVNQPQHF	TGTGCCAGCAGTCCCCCGGGACAAGTCAATCAGCCCCAGCATTTT
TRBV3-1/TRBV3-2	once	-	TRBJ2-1	CASSQDPGAGRRNEQFF	TGTGCCAGCAGCCAAGATCCGGGAGCGGGTCGGAGGAATGAGCAGTTCTTC
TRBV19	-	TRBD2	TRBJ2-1	CASSRGLVNEQFF	TGTGCCAGTAGTCGTGGACTAGTTAATGAGCAGTTCTTC
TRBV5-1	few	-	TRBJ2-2	CASSLNFAGNTGELFF	TGCGCCAGCAGCTTGAATTTCGCAGGGAACACCGGGGAGCTGTTTTTT
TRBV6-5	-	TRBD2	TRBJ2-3	CASSIAGGRYDTQYF	TGTGCCAGCAGTATAGCGGGGGGGCGTTACGATACGCAGTATTTT
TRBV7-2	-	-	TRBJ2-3	CASSLPTPSTDTQYF	TGTGCCAGCAGCTTACCCACACCTAGCACAGATACGCAGTATTTT
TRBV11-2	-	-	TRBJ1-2	CASSSADSVVGYTF	TGTGCCAGCAGCTCCGCGGACAGCGTGGTGGGCTACACCTTC
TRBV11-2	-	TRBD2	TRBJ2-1	CASSLVRSGGNEQFF	TGTGCCAGCAGCTTAGTTAGGAGCGGGGGCAATGAGCAGTTCTTC
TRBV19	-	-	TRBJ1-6	CASSIWQGLDSPLHF	TGTGCCAGTAGTATTTGGCAGGGGTTGGATTCACCCCTCCACTTT
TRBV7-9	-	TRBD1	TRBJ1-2	CASSYRQGANYGYTF	TGTGCCAGCAGCTATCGACAGGGAGCTAACTATGGCTACACCTTC
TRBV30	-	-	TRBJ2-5	CAWTQGARGETQYF	TGTGCCTGGACGCAGGGGGCGCGGGGGGAGACCCAGTACTTC
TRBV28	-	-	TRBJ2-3	CAREGGDTQYF	TGTGCCAGAGAGGGGGGGGATACGCAGTATTTT
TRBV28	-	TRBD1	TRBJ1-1	CASNLQGATEAFF	TGTGCCAGCAACCTTCAGGGGGCCACTGAAGCTTTCTTT
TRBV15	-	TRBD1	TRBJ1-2	CATSRIMTGGDGYTF	TGTGCCACCAGCAGAATTATGACAGGGGGTGACGGCTACACCTTC
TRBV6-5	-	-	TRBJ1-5	CASRLYSNQPQHF	TGTGCCAGCAGGCTATATAGCAATCAGCCCCAGCATTTT
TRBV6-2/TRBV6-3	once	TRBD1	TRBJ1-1	CASSYSGTGTRGEAFF	TGTGCCAGCAGTTACTCCGGGACAGGAACCCGGGGTGAAGCTTTCTTT
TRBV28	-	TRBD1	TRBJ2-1	CASSKPGQGHGEQFF	TGTGCCAGCAGTAAACCGGGACAGGGACACGGTGAGCAGTTCTTC
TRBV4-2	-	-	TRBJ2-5	CASSQGRGSETQYF	TGTGCCAGCAGCCAAGGTCGGGGGTCGGAGACCCAGTACTTC
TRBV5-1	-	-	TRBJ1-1	CASSPMTALTEAFF	TGCGCCAGCAGCCCAATGACAGCCCTGACGGAAGCTTTCTTT
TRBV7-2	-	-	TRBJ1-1	CASSLARQGNTEAFF	TGTGCCAGCAGCTTAGCGAGGCAGGGGAACACTGAAGCTTTCTTT
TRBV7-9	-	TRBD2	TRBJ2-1	CASSLELRTSGYNEQFF	TGTGCCAGCAGCTTAGAGCTCCGAACTAGCGGCTACAATGAGCAGTTCTTC
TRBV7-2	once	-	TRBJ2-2	CASSLGTITGELFF	TGTGCCAGCAGCTTAGGGACTATCACCGGGGAGCTGTTTTTT
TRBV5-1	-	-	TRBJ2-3	CASSFGEATDTQYF	TGCGCCAGCAGCTTCGGGGAGGCCACAGATACGCAGTATTTT
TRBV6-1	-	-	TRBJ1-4	CASSEAGGLAFNEKLFF	TGTGCCAGCAGTGAAGCGGGAGGGTTGGCGTTTAATGAAAAACTGTTTTTT
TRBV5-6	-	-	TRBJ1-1	CASSLVDSRGVNTEAFF	TGTGCCAGCAGCTTAGTAGACAGCAGGGGTGTGAACACTGAAGCTTTCTTT
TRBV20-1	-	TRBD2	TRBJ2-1	CSATRLAEQFF	TGCAGTGCTACTAGACTAGCGGAGCAGTTCTTC
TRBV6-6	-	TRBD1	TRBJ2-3	CASSYSGQPTDTQYF	TGTGCCAGCAGTTACTCGGGACAGCCCACAGATACGCAGTATTTT
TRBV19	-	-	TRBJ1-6	CASSIDRVTAINSPLHF	TGTGCCAGTAGTATAGATCGTGTGACAGCGATTAATTCACCCCTCCACTTT
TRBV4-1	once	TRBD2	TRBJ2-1	CASSPLAGVGSYNEQFF	TGCGCCAGCAGCCCCCTAGCGGGGGTGGGGTCCTACAATGAGCAGTTCTTC
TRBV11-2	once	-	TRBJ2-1	CASSPNRGGTMDEQFF	TGTGCCAGCAGCCCCAACAGGGGGGGGACTATGGATGAGCAGTTCTTC
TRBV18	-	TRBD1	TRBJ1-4	CASSPADRAHEKLFF	TGTGCCAGCTCACCAGCAGACAGGGCGCATGAAAAACTGTTTTTT
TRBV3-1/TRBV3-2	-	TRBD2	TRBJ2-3	CASSQVGLVDTQYF	TGTGCCAGCAGCCAAGTCGGACTAGTCGATACGCAGTATTTT
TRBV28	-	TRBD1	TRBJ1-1	CASSSTGTGGTEAFF	TGTGCCAGCAGTTCAACCGGGACAGGGGGCACTGAAGCTTTCTTT
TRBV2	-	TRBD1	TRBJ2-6	CASSYPRGPGANVLTF	TGTGCCAGCAGTTACCCAAGGGGGCCTGGGGCCAACGTCCTGACTTTC
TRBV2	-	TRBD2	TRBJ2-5	CASSELRASGGARETQYF	TGTGCCAGCAGTGAATTGAGGGCTAGCGGGGGGGCGCGCGAGACCCAGTACTTC
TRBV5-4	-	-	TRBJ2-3	CASSLAGSDTQYF	TGTGCCAGCAGCTTGGCAGGGTCAGATACGCAGTATTTT
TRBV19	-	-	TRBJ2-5	CASRDGGGQQETQYF	TGTGCCAGTAGGGACGGGGGGGGACAGCAAGAGACCCAGTACTTC
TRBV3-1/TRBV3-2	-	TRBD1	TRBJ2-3	CASSKGQGGTDTQYF	TGTGCCAGCAGCAAGGGACAGGGCGGCACAGATACGCAGTATTTT
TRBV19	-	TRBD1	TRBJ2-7	CASSNGQAPNSYEQYF	TGTGCCAGTAGTAACGGACAGGCCCCGAACTCCTACGAGCAGTACTTC
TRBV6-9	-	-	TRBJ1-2	CASSYLSRANYGYTF	TGTGCCAGCAGTTATTTGAGTCGGGCTAACTATGGCTACACCTTC
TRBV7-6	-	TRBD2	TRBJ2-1	CASSLGSGGADEQFF	TGTGCCAGCAGCTTAGGTAGCGGGGGGGCAGATGAGCAGTTCTTC
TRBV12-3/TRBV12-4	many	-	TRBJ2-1	CASSLRGEQFF	TGTGCCAGCAGTTTACGGGGTGAGCAGTTCTTC
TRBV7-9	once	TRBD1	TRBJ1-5	CASSFGFGQVVEPQHF	TGTGCCAGCAGCTTCGGCTTCGGACAGGTGGTTGAGCCCCAGCATTTT
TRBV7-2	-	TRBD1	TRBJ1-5	CASSQGDLSNQPQHF	TGTGCCAGCAGCCAGGGGGATCTCAGCAATCAGCCCCAGCATTTT
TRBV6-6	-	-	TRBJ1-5	CASRSPDSNQPQHF	TGTGCCAGCAGATCTCCAGATAGCAATCAGCCCCAGCATTTT
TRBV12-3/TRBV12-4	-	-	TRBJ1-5	CASSVTAQASQHF	TGTGCCAGCAGTGTAACGGCACAGGCTTCCCAGCATTTT
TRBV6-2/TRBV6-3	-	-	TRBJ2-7	CASTPNMLGYEQYF	TGTGCCAGCACCCCAAACATGCTTGGCTACGAGCAGTACTTC
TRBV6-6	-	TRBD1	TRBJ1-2	CASSSNRGRLKGYTF	TGTGCCAGCAGTTCGAACAGGGGGCGTTTGAAAGGCTACACCTTC
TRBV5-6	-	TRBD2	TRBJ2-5	CASSPGGVQETQYF	TGTGCCAGCAGCCCCGGGGGGGTACAAGAGACCCAGTACTTC
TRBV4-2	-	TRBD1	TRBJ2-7	CASSQATRQGYEQYF	TGTGCCAGCAGCCAAGCTACACGACAGGGCTACGAGCAGTACTTC
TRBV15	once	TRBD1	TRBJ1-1	CATSTNDRGFPTEAFF	TGTGCCACCAGCACTAACGACAGGGGCTTTCCTACTGAAGCTTTCTTT
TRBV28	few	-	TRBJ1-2	CASSWTRAGSINYGYTF	TGTGCCAGCAGTTGGACCCGAGCGGGAAGTATTAACTATGGCTACACCTTC
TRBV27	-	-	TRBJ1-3	CASRRDTDSGNTIYF	TGTGCCAGCAGAAGGGACACGGACTCTGGAAACACCATATATTTT
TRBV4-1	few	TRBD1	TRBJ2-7	CASSQDPGQGLYEQYF	TGCGCCAGCAGCCAAGACCCGGGACAGGGGTTATACGAGCAGTACTTC
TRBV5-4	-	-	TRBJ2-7	CASSWGHTLDEQYF	TGTGCCAGCAGCTGGGGACACACCCTTGACGAGCAGTACTTC
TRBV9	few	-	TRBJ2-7	CASSVGVAGSYEQYF	TGTGCCAGCAGCGTAGGCGTCGCGGGCTCCTACGAGCAGTACTTC
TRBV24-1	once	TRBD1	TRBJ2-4	CATLRGPPNIQYF	TGTGCCACCCTCAGGGGGCCGCCGAACATTCAGTACTTC
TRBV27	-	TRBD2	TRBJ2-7	CASSLSGGRPYEQYF	TGTGCCAGCAGTTTATCCGGCGGGAGGCCCTACGAGCAGTACTTC
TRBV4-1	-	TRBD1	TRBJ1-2	CASSQDTGGYYGYTF	TGCGCCAGCAGCCAAGATACAGGGGGCTACTATGGCTACACCTTC